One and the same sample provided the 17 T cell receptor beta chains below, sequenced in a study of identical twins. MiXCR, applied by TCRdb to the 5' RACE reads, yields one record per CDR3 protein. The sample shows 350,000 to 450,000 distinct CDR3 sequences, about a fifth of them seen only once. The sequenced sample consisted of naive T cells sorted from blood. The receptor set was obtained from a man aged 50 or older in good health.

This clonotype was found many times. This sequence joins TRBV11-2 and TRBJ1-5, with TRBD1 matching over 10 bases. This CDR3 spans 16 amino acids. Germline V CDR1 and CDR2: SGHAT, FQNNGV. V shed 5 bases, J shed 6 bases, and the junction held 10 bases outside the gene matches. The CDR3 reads CASSPVAWTGGQPQHF. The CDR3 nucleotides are TGTGCCAGCAGCCCAGTGGCCTGGACAGGGGGTCAGCCCCAGCATTTT.

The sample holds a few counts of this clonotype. The DNA for the CDR3 is TGTGCCAGCAGTTTCCAGGGAGCGGGGAATGAGCAGTTCTTC. It encodes CASSFQGAGNEQFF. The chain couples TRBV28 to TRBJ2-1; TRBD2 aligns across 7 bases. Germline V gene sequence: CDR1 MDHEN, CDR2 SYDVKM. This CDR3 spans 14 amino acids. V gave up 3 bases and J gave up 7 bases; unmatched junction bases: 6.

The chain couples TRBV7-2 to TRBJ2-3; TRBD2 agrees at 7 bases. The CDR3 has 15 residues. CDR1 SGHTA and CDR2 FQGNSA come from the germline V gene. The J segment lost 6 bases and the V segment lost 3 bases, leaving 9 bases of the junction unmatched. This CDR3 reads CASSLTSSPWDTQYF. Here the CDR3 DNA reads TGTGCCAGCAGCTTGACTAGCTCCCCCTGGGATACGCAGTATTTT.

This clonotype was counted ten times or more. DNA of the CDR3: TGTGCCAGCAGCCGAATTTACAGGGGCATCGAACGGGCTGAAGCTTTCTTT. It yields the protein CASSRIYRGIERAEAFF. The chain has TRBV6-1 and TRBJ1-1; 7 bases are shared with TRBD1. V lost 6 bases, J lost 6 bases, and 19 bases stayed unmatched. Germline V gives CDR1 MNHNS, CDR2 SASEGT. The CDR3 runs 17 residues.

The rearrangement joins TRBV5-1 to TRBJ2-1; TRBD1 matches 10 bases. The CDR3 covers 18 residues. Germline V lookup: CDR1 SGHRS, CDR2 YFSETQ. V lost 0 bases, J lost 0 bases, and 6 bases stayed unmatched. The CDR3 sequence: CASSLEGQGFSSYNEQFF. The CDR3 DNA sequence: TGCGCCAGCAGCTTGGAGGGACAGGGGTTTAGCTCCTACAATGAGCAGTTCTTC.

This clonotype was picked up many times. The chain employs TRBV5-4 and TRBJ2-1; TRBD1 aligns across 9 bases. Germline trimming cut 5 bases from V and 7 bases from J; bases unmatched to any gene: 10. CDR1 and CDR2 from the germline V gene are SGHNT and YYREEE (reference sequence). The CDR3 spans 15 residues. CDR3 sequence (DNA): TGTGCCAGCAGTCGTGGGACAGGGAACACGAATGAGCAGTTCTTC. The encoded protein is CASSRGTGNTNEQFF.

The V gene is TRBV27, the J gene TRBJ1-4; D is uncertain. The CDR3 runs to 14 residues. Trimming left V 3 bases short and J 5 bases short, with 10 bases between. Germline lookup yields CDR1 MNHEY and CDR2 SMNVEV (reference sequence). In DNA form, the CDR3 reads TGTGCCAGCAGTTTGGCTCCGCAAAATGAAAAACTGTTTTTT. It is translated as CASSLAPQNEKLFF.

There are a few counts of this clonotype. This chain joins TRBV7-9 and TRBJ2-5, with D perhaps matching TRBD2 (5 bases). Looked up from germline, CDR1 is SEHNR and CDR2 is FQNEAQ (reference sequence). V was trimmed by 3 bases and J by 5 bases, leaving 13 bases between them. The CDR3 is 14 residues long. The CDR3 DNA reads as TGTGCCAGCAGCTTGGTGGGAGTGGGGGAGACCCAGTACTTC. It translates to CASSLVGVGETQYF.

The CDR3 reads CASSPRLAGRTDTQYF. The CDR3 DNA sequence: TGTGCCAGCTCGCCCCGACTAGCGGGACGCACAGATACGCAGTATTTT. The chain recombines TRBV18 with TRBJ2-3, with 11 bases that match TRBD2. The CDR3 has 16 amino acids. Germline values: CDR1 KGHSH, CDR2 LQKENI. V lost 6 bases, J lost 1 base, and 6 bases stayed unmatched.

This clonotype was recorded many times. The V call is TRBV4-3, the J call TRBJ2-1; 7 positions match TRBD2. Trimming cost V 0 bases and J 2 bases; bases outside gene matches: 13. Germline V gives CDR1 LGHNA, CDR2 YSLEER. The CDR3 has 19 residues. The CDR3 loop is CASSQDRPGGLLAYNEQFF. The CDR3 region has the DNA TGCGCCAGCAGCCAAGATCGGCCGGGAGGCCTTCTCGCCTACAATGAGCAGTTCTTC.

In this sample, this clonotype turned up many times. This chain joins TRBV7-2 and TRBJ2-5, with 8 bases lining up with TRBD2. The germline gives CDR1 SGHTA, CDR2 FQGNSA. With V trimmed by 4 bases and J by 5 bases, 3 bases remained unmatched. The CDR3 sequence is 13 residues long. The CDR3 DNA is TGTGCCAGCAGCTCGACTAGCGTCGAGACCCAGTACTTC. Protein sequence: CASSSTSVETQYF.

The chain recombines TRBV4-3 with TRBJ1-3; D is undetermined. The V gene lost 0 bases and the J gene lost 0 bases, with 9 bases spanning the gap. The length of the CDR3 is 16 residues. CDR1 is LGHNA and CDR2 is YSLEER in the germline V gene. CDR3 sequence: CASSQESRISGNTIYF. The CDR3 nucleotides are TGCGCCAGCAGCCAAGAGAGCAGGATCTCTGGAAACACCATATATTTT.

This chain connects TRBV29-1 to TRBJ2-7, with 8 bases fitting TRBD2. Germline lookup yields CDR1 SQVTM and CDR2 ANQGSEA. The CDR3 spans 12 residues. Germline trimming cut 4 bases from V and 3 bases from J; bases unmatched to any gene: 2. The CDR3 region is CSVVGGGYEQYF. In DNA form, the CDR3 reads TGCAGCGTTGTCGGGGGGGGCTACGAGCAGTACTTC.

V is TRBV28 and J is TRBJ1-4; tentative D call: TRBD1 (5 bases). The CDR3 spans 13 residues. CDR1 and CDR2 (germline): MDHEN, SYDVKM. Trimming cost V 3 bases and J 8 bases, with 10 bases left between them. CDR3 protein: CASSLGEGEKLFF. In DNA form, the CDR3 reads TGTGCCAGCAGTTTGGGGGAAGGCGAAAAACTGTTTTTT.

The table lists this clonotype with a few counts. CDR3 sequence: CASIPRWGGRDTQYF. For the CDR3, the DNA is TGTGCCAGCATCCCGAGGTGGGGGGGGCGAGATACGCAGTATTTT. The chain links TRBV12-3 or TRBV12-4 to TRBJ2-3; the D gene is possibly TRBD2 (7 bases). Trimming cost V 7 bases and J 5 bases, with 19 bases left between them. There are 15 residues in the CDR3.

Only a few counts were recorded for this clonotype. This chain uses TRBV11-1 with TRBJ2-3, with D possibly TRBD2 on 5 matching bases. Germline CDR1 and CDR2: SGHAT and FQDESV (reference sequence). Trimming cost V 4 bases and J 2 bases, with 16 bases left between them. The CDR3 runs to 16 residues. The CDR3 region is CASSSLPSGYTDTQYF. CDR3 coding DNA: TGTGCCAGCAGCTCGCTGCCCAGCGGCTACACAGATACGCAGTATTTT.

Written as DNA, the CDR3 is TGCAGTGCTAGAGCATTGGGTCAGTTTAACTATGGCTACACCTTC. This codes for CSARALGQFNYGYTF. V usage is TRBV20-1 and J usage is TRBJ1-2; D call uncertain. V was cut by 1 base and J by 1 base, with 13 bases left in between. CDR3 length equals 15 residues. Germline CDR1 DFQATT, CDR2 SNEGSKA (reference sequence).